This passage covers 32 T cell receptor beta chains from one sample sequenced in a study of Graves' ophthalmopathy and Graves' hyperthyroidism. As the template, RNA transcripts were used to amplify TCR beta CDR3 regions. Amplification began with first-round RT-PCR using HTBI primers, then second-round multiplex PCR was performed. TCRdb called the multiplex PCR reads again in MiXCR, with one record for every CDR3 protein. This sample has roughly 700,000 distinct CDR3 sequences; 40% occur once, and the top ten carry about 40%. The specimen was peripheral blood. The origin of the receptors is an adult man with Graves' ophthalmopathy.

The J gene is TRBJ2-1, the V gene TRBV24-1; D could derive from TRBD1 or TRBD2 (7 bases each). V dropped 5 bases and J dropped 7 bases, with 14 bases sitting between them. Germline CDR1 reads KGHDR; CDR2 reads SFDVKD. The CDR3 has 14 amino acids. The CDR3 loop reads CATSGQGGSNEQFF. Here the CDR3 DNA reads TGTGCCACCAGTGGACAGGGAGGGTCAAATGAGCAGTTCTTC.

Only a few counts were recorded for this clonotype. V usage is TRBV5-4 and J usage is TRBJ1-1, with D uncertain. Trimming removed 0 bases at V and 1 base at J, with 10 bases between. The germline gives CDR1 SGHNT, CDR2 YYREEE (reference sequence). The CDR3 has 15 amino acids. This CDR3 reads CASSLGELGNTEAFF. In DNA form, the CDR3 reads TGTGCCAGCAGCTTGGGTGAATTGGGGAACACTGAAGCTTTCTTT. The complete variable domain, with remaining parts taken from reference TRBV5-4 and TRBJ1-1, reads ETGVTQSPTHLIKTRGQQVTLRCSSQSGHNTVSWYQQALGQGPQFIFQYYREEENGRGNFPPRFSGLQFPNYSSELNVNALELDDSALYLCASSLGELGNTEAFFGQGTRLTVV.

The chain recombines TRBV27 with TRBJ1-1; weak D call: TRBD1 (5 bases). V was trimmed by 7 bases and J by 8 bases, leaving 11 bases between them. Germline V CDR1 and CDR2: MNHEY, SMNVEV (reference sequence). This CDR3 is built from 11 residues. CDR3 residues: CASTEGKEAFF. In DNA, the CDR3 is TGTGCCAGCACGGAGGGGAAGGAAGCTTTCTTT.

This clonotype was seen a handful of times. The V gene is TRBV12-3 or TRBV12-4, the J gene TRBJ2-6; D not resolved. The CDR3 consists of 16 residues. V lost 3 bases and J lost 0, with 9 bases in between. CDR3: CASSFGFSSGANVLTF. DNA of the CDR3: TGTGCCAGCAGTTTCGGGTTTAGCTCTGGGGCCAACGTCCTGACTTTC.

CDR3 region: CATSRERAGNGYTF. The CDR3 nucleotides are TGTGCCACCAGCAGAGAGCGGGCGGGAAATGGCTACACCTTC. The chain links TRBV15 to TRBJ1-2, with no clear D. There are 14 residues in the CDR3. Between the trimmed V and J ends, which lost 0 bases and 6 bases, there was a span of 11 bases. Germline CDR1 and CDR2: LNHNV and YYDKDF (reference sequence).

The genes are TRBV6-5 and TRBJ2-5; perhaps TRBD1 as D (8 bases). V was pared by 6 bases and J by 4 bases, with 24 bases between. In germline, CDR1 is MNHEY, CDR2 SVGAGI. This CDR3 contains 17 residues. The CDR3 here is CASSLAGGQGGRETQYF. The CDR3 DNA follows: TGTGCCAGCAGCTTAGCGGGCGGACAGGGCGGGAGAGAGACCCAGTACTTC.

This clonotype was observed a few times. The V and J genes are TRBV19 and TRBJ1-1, with 7 bases matching TRBD1. The CDR3 is 18 amino acids. V was clipped by 4 bases and J by 0 bases; unmatched bases: 14. CDR1 is LNHDA, CDR2 SQIVND, per germline (reference sequence). CDR3 in amino acids: CASSTPRQGAVVNTEAFF. The CDR3 DNA reads as TGTGCCAGTAGTACGCCACGACAGGGAGCGGTAGTGAACACTGAAGCTTTCTTT.

Note on this clonotype: A much larger clone lies one base from this, so it may be a read error. CDR3 coding DNA: TGCAGTGCCCAGACAGAGATGAACACTGAAGCTTTCTTT. Translation gives CSAQTEMNTEAFF. The V call is TRBV20-1, the J call TRBJ1-1; tentatively, D is TRBD1 (5 bases). The V gene's germline CDR1 is DFQATT and CDR2 SNEGSKA (reference sequence). The CDR3 is made up of 13 amino acids. Trimming cost V 6 bases and J 0 bases, with 11 bases left between them.

In its sample, this clonotype was seen a few times. This sequence joins TRBV2 and TRBJ2-2, with TRBD1 matching over 9 bases. This CDR3 is built from 15 residues. Germline V gene sequence: CDR1 SNHLY, CDR2 FYNNEI. V lost 7 bases, J lost 3 bases, and 6 bases stayed unmatched. The CDR3 coding sequence is TGTGCCAGCAAACAGGGGGCTTTGGACACCGGGGAGCTGTTTTTT. As protein: CASKQGALDTGELFF.

The chain couples TRBV19 to TRBJ2-6; D may match TRBD1 or TRBD2 (5 bases each). The V gene's germline CDR1 is LNHDA and CDR2 SQIVND (reference sequence). The CDR3 is made up of 17 amino acids. V lost 10 bases and J lost 4, with 23 bases in between. The CDR3 protein is CATNPPHGGSGANVLTF. CDR3 in DNA: TGTGCCACCAACCCCCCACATGGGGGTTCAGGGGCCAACGTCCTGACTTTC.

The chain employs TRBV2 and TRBJ1-2; 8 nucleotides line up with TRBD1. Unmatched junction bases numbered 8, after V lost 7 bases and J lost 4 bases. From germline, CDR1 is SNHLY and CDR2 FYNNEI. The CDR3 loop spans 14 amino acids. The CDR3: CASMATGGSYGYTF. The CDR3 bases are TGTGCCAGCATGGCCACAGGGGGGTCCTATGGCTACACCTTC.

Ten or more counts support this clonotype. The chain links TRBV29-1 to TRBJ1-1, with 10 positions matching TRBD1. Germline trimming cut 3 bases from V and 0 bases from J; bases unmatched to any gene: 4. The CDR3 covers 15 residues. Per germline, CDR1 SQVTM and CDR2 ANQGSEA. This chain's CDR3 is CSVEGQGFMNTEAFF. In DNA, the CDR3 is TGCAGCGTTGAGGGACAGGGGTTCATGAACACTGAAGCTTTCTTT. The full variable domain, completed using reference TRBV29-1 and TRBJ1-1, is SAVISQKPSRDICQRGTSLTIQCQVDSQVTMMFWYRQQPGQSLTLIATANQGSEATYESGFVIDKFPISRPNLTFSTLTVSNMSPEDSSIYLCSVEGQGFMNTEAFFGQGTRLTVV.

This sequence joins TRBV5-1 and TRBJ2-7; D is unresolved. CDR1 SGHRS and CDR2 YFSETQ come from the germline V gene. This CDR3 contains 16 residues. The V end lost 0 bases, the J end lost 6 bases, and 19 bases lay between the germline ends. The CDR3 here is CASSLAPRASRSEQYF. The CDR3, as DNA: TGCGCCAGCAGCTTGGCCCCCCGGGCAAGCCGATCCGAGCAGTACTTC.

In its sample, this clonotype was seen many times. The rearrangement uses TRBV4-1 and TRBJ2-5, with no clear D. Germline V gene data show CDR1 as MGHRA and CDR2 as YSYEKL. This CDR3 region has 13 residues. The V end lost 4 bases, the J end lost 1 base, and 7 bases lay between the germline ends. This CDR3 is CASSRRIQETQYF. CDR3 DNA sequence: TGCGCCAGCAGCCGTCGGATCCAAGAGACCCAGTACTTC.

The J gene is TRBJ2-5, the V gene TRBV7-9, with TRBD1 identical over 11 bases. The CDR3 totals 15 residues. The germline V gene has CDR1 SEHNR and CDR2 FQNEAQ (reference sequence). Losses at the gene ends were 8 bases for V and 5 bases for J; bases not matched to a gene: 10. CDR3 bases: TGTGCCAGCGATCGGGACAGGGGGGGCCGGGAGACCCAGTACTTC. Amino acids: CASDRDRGGRETQYF.

This clonotype was counted only a few times. The chain uses TRBV7-2 and TRBJ1-1; D call uncertain. V was trimmed by 3 bases and J by 6 bases, leaving 11 bases between them. The germline V gene encodes CDR1 SGHTA and CDR2 FQGNSA. The CDR3 totals 13 residues. CDR3 sequence: CASSLAGLSEAFF. The DNA for the CDR3 is TGTGCCAGCAGCTTGGCCGGTTTGTCTGAAGCTTTCTTT.

V and J are TRBV3-1 and TRBJ1-2; a weak D match, TRBD1 (6 bases). The CDR3 has 14 amino acids. V was pared by 4 bases and J by 7 bases, with 16 bases between. The germline gives CDR1 LGHDT, CDR2 YNNKEL (reference sequence). The CDR3 DNA sequence: TGTGCCAGCAGCCTGGACAGAACTACGGGTGGCTACACCTTC. It encodes CASSLDRTTGGYTF.

The chain has TRBV15 and TRBJ2-7; 12 bases align to TRBD1. This CDR3 comprises 16 residues. Germline CDR1 LNHNV, CDR2 YYDKDF (reference sequence). Trimming removed 0 bases from V and 3 bases from J; junction bases left unmatched: 3. The CDR3 sequence is CATSRDRDRGHYEQYF. The CDR3 DNA reads TGTGCCACCAGCAGAGATAGGGACAGGGGGCACTACGAGCAGTACTTC.

As to this clonotype: A much larger clonotype is one base distant, so this may be a read error. The chain couples TRBV25-1 to TRBJ1-2, with D unresolved. Germline V gene data show CDR1 as MGHDK and CDR2 as SYGVNS. This CDR3 is built from 14 residues. V gave up 5 bases and J gave up 2 bases, with 12 bases separating them. The CDR3 spells CASSLGERNYGYTF. CDR3 coding DNA: TGTGCCAGCAGTCTCGGGGAGAGAAACTATGGCTACACCTTC.

The rearrangement joins TRBV7-2 to TRBJ2-7; D call uncertain. Germline CDR1 SGHTA, CDR2 FQGNSA. The V end was cut by 5 bases, the J end by 3 bases, with 17 bases between. The CDR3 sequence is 15 residues long. DNA for the CDR3: TGTGCCAGCAGCCCTCTAGGCGGTTTCTACTACGAGCAGTACTTC. Translated: CASSPLGGFYYEQYF.

This clonotype appeared a few times. CDR3 DNA sequence: TGTGCCAGCAGCGTAGGATTTATAGATGGCTACACCTTC. This encodes CASSVGFIDGYTF. The chain is built from TRBV9 and TRBJ1-2; D not certain. V was pared by 0 bases and J by 6 bases, with 9 bases between. CDR3 length equals 13 residues. CDR1 and CDR2 from the germline V gene are SGDLS and YYNGEE.

This clonotype was observed a handful of times. The chain uses TRBV5-4 and TRBJ1-1; D gene ambiguous. Trimming shortened V by 0 bases and J by 1 base, and 10 bases separated the two germline ends. Germline V gives CDR1 SGHNT, CDR2 YYREEE (reference sequence). CDR3 length: 15 residues. The CDR3 sequence: CASSLAGRKNTEAFF. CDR3 in DNA: TGTGCCAGCAGCTTGGCGGGCAGGAAGAACACTGAAGCTTTCTTT. Looking up the rest from reference TRBV5-4 and TRBJ1-1 gives the full variable domain: ETGVTQSPTHLIKTRGQQVTLRCSSQSGHNTVSWYQQALGQGPQFIFQYYREEENGRGNFPPRFSGLQFPNYSSELNVNALELDDSALYLCASSLAGRKNTEAFFGQGTRLTVV.

This clonotype was observed at least ten times. The CDR3 is CAIRDTTYEQYF. CDR3 DNA: TGTGCCATCCGGGACACCACATACGAGCAGTACTTC. The J gene is TRBJ2-7, the V gene TRBV10-3; a weak D match, TRBD1 (6 bases). Deletions cut 8 bases from V and 4 bases from J, with 12 bases between. CDR1 and CDR2 from the germline V gene are ENHRY and SYGVKD. CDR3 length equals 12 residues.

The chain recombines TRBV10-3 with TRBJ1-2; 8 positions agree with TRBD1. The germline V gene encodes CDR1 ENHRY and CDR2 SYGVKD. V shed 0 bases, J shed 3 bases, and the junction held 3 bases outside the gene matches. This CDR3 spans 15 amino acids. The CDR3 here is CAISESGQGYYGYTF. The CDR3 nucleotides read TGTGCCATCAGTGAGTCCGGACAGGGATACTATGGCTACACCTTC.

This chain joins TRBV19 and TRBJ2-5, with D unclear. The CDR3 loop spans 11 amino acids. Trimming cost V 3 bases and J 7 bases, with 6 bases left between them. Germline V gene data show CDR1 as LNHDA and CDR2 as SQIVND (reference sequence). CDR3 sequence (DNA): TGTGCCAGTAGTATTTCGGGGACCCAGTACTTC. Translation: CASSISGTQYF.

This clonotype was detected only a few times. The genes are TRBV29-1 and TRBJ2-7; D unresolved. Germline V gives CDR1 SQVTM, CDR2 ANQGSEA. The V end was cut by 3 bases, the J end by 7 bases, with 13 bases between. This CDR3 is 12 amino acids long. CDR3 in DNA: TGCAGCGTTGAGGAATCCTACAATGAGCAGTACTTC. It codes for CSVEESYNEQYF.

This clonotype was seen only a few times. Germline is not matched at one junction end, which may reflect a read error. V is TRBV24-1 and J is TRBJ1-5; the D gene is possibly TRBD1 (6 bases). The CDR3 loop spans 14 amino acids. Germline values: CDR1 KGHDR, CDR2 SFDVKD. This chain's CDR3 is CASSDTGGFQPQHF. CDR3 nucleotides: TGTGCCAGCAGTGACACGGGGGGCTTTCAGCCCCAGCATTTT.

This clonotype was recorded at least ten times. CDR3 DNA: TGCGCCAGCAGTGGACAGGGAAACTTTGAAGCTTTCTTT. Its translation is CASSGQGNFEAFF. The rearrangement joins TRBV10-2 to TRBJ1-1, with 7 positions matching TRBD1. V lost 4 bases to trimming and J lost 7 bases; unmatched junction nucleotides: 6. This CDR3 is built from 13 residues. Germline loops: CDR1 WSHSY, CDR2 SAAADI.

The chain couples TRBV2 to TRBJ2-5; a weak D match, TRBD2 (5 bases). Germline lookup yields CDR1 SNHLY and CDR2 FYNNEI. The CDR3 length is 14 residues. V was trimmed by 2 bases and J by 5 bases, leaving 12 bases between them. CDR3 sequence: CASSEWESAETQYF. CDR3 bases: TGTGCCAGCAGTGAATGGGAGTCCGCCGAGACCCAGTACTTC.

Of note for this clonotype: Possible read error: a much larger clone is one base away. This sequence joins TRBV14 and TRBJ2-2; D is ambiguous. The ends were cut back, 4 bases at V and 0 bases at J, with 12 bases in the middle. The CDR3 length is 16 residues. CDR1 and CDR2 (germline): SGHDN, FVKESK. The CDR3 bases are TGTGCCAGCAGCCCTAGACTGACTCCGAACACCGGGGAGCTGTTTTTT. As protein: CASSPRLTPNTGELFF.

Comments on this clonotype: Mismatch with germline at one junction end may stem from a read error. The chain is built from TRBV7-9 and TRBJ2-7; 9 bases fit TRBD2. Germline lookup yields CDR1 SEHNR and CDR2 FQNEAQ (reference sequence). This CDR3 region has 15 residues. The CDR3 nucleotides are TGTGCCAGCAGCTGGACGGAGCGGGGGGACTACGACCAGTACTTC. It yields the protein CASSWTERGDYDQYF. The full variable domain, completed using reference TRBV7-9 and TRBJ2-7, is DTGVSQNPRHKITKRGQNVTFRCDPISEHNRLYWYRQTLGQGPEFLTYFQNEAQLEKSRLLSDRFSAERPKGSFSTLEIQRTEQGDSAMYLCASSWTERGDYDQYFGPGTRLTVT.

Remarks on this clonotype: This may be a read error, as it is one base from a much larger clone. The rearrangement links TRBV5-1 to TRBJ2-5; D ambiguous. V was trimmed by 5 bases and J by 8 bases, leaving 13 bases between them. Germline values: CDR1 SGHRS, CDR2 YFSETQ. This CDR3 is 12 amino acids long. CDR3 sequence (DNA): TGCGCCAGCAGGACCAAATCGGCCACCCAGTACTTC. Translating gives CASRTKSATQYF.